This section outlines one T cell receptor (beta chain) sequence together with its context. This entry comes from a study of OX40 agonist ivuxolimab in advanced cancers. Measured with immunoSEQ multiplex PCR; TCRdb has only the in-frame clones, and not every one. The sample includes around 100,000 clones, 90% of them seen just once. V lost 7 bases to trimming and J lost 1 base, with 9 bases between them. The length of the CDR3 is 13 residues. Germline loops: CDR1 MNHEY, CDR2 SMNVEV (reference sequence). This TCR was sampled from an adult with an advanced solid tumor such as melanoma, head and neck, liver or kidney cancer. The material was CD4+ or CD8+ T cells sorted from blood, obtained in a trial of the OX40 agonist ivuxolimab. The chain uses TRBV27 and TRBJ2-3; D is ambiguous. Here the CDR3 DNA reads TGTGCCAGCAATCGCCTAGGCACAGATACGCAGTATTTT. This sequence encodes CASNRLGTDTQYF.